This T cell receptor (beta chain) stems from a study of CXCR3 chemokines and chemotherapy response in bladder cancer. TCRdb processed the PCR reads anew with MiXCR; each CDR3 protein has one entry. The repertoire holds around 5,000 distinct CDR3 sequences, with 13% to 15% as singletons. CDR1 is SGHTA, CDR2 FQGNSA, per germline. The ends lost 5 bases at V and 7 bases at J; junction bases unmatched: 8. The CDR3 contains 17 residues. This clonotype ranks as medium-sized. The V gene is TRBV7-2, the J gene TRBJ2-1; 16 positions agree with TRBD2. This sample was gathered from a patient whose treatment included neoadjuvant chemotherapy. The TCR originated in a human donor with bladder cancer that responded to neoadjuvant chemotherapy. This chain's CDR3 is CASSPGLAGGSPNEQFF. The CDR3 DNA follows: TGTGCCAGCAGCCCGGGACTAGCGGGAGGGTCTCCAAATGAGCAGTTCTTC.